This T cell receptor beta chain comes out of a study of shared clonotypes between healthy human individuals. Points from the study as a whole: Shared clonotypes: about 5% naive CD4, roughly 3.8% naive CD8, 2.3% memory CD4, over 0.3% memory CD8.

As regards this clone: Its cognate antigen is unknown.

The table came from immunoSEQ multiplex PCR; TCRdb's copy has only in-frame clones and leaves some out. The sample records some 580,000 clones, roughly 97% being singletons. A CD45RA+ naive subset and a CD45RA-negative memory subset were split from CD4+ cells. Per germline, CDR1 MNHNS and CDR2 SASEGT. V lost 6 bases and J lost 4; bases outside the gene matches: 5. The CDR3 has 15 amino acids. Sample: naive CD4+ T cells sorted from blood. Described subset: CD45RA+ positively selected. The gene calls are TRBV6-1 and TRBJ2-7; 14 bases are shared with TRBD2. This TCR was sampled from a woman aged 25 to 45 in good health. The CDR3 reads CASSERTSGRYEQYF. The CDR3 bases are TGTGCCAGCAGCGAGAGGACTAGCGGGAGGTACGAGCAGTACTTC.